The 25 T cell receptor beta chains reported below all come from one sample, sequenced in a study of memory CD8 T cells in hepatitis C reinfection listed by TCRdb under 2017. What the time point label conveys for this sample: pre-reinfection, 55 to 20 weeks before reinfection detection. TCR sequencing was performed on the sorted cells directly ex vivo, without any in vitro expansion beforehand. Library preparation employed the immunoSEQ multiplex PCR assay. TCRdb took this table from immuneACCESS and kept in-frame rearrangements with V and J called. Such tables lack part of the clones; where checked against another copy, unresolved V genes explain under half of the gap, and the rest is unexplained. The sample profile shows under 400 clones; roughly 70% of them were found once. The ten largest account for roughly a fifth of the sample. Specimen: HCV tetramer-positive CD8+ T cells sorted from blood. What the cell subset or site label conveys for this sample: HCV epitope-specific MHC class I tetramer+ CD8 T cells. These receptors all come from a man aged 18 to 30 with hepatitis C virus infection.

The J gene is TRBJ2-1, the V gene TRBV19; D is possibly TRBD2 (5 bases). The CDR3 totals 13 residues. V lost 4 bases, J lost 8 bases, and 12 bases lay in between. Germline assignment: CDR1 LNHDA and CDR2 SQIVND (reference sequence). DNA of the CDR3: TGTGCCAGTAGTAAGGACTTTCAGGATGAGCAGTTCTTC. This gives the protein CASSKDFQDEQFF.

This chain joins TRBV28 and TRBJ2-7; 9 nucleotides align to TRBD2. This CDR3 has 14 amino acids. Germline lookup yields CDR1 MDHEN and CDR2 SYDVKM. After removal of 4 bases from V and 3 bases from J, the junction contained 4 bases not matched to a gene. DNA of the CDR3: TGTGCCAGCAGTTCTGCGGGAGGGTTCTACGAGCAGTACTTC. Translating it yields CASSSAGGFYEQYF.

The rearrangement uses TRBV19 and TRBJ2-1; 7 bases match TRBD1. This CDR3 region has 17 residues. J gave up 4 bases and V 5 bases, and 14 bases lay outside the gene matches. Germline V gene sequence: CDR1 LNHDA, CDR2 SQIVND (reference sequence). CDR3 sequence: CASSADTGDPFYNEQFF. The CDR3 DNA reads TGTGCCAGTAGTGCAGATACAGGGGACCCCTTTTACAATGAGCAGTTCTTC.

On this clone itself: Given a much more abundant clone one base away, this may be a read error. Likely a read error: the CDR3 ends without its conserved phenylalanine or tryptophan. The chain is built from TRBV4-2 and TRBJ1-4; TRBD1 might be the D (5 bases). Germline lookup yields CDR1 LGHNA and CDR2 YNFKEQ. V was shortened by 2 bases and J by 7 bases, with 5 bases between the two germline ends. The length of the CDR3 is 12 residues. CDR3 loop: CASSQQGEKLFL. The CDR3 DNA reads TGTGCCAGCAGCCAACAGGGTGAAAAACTGTTTTTA.

This clone was observed a single time. The rearrangement joins TRBV6-1 to TRBJ2-7; D may be TRBD2 (5 bases). This CDR3 is built from 16 residues. CDR1 is MNHNS, CDR2 SASEGT, per germline. Trimming cost V 2 bases and J 0 bases, with 14 bases left between them. This chain's CDR3 is CASSERNEGGSYEQYF. The CDR3 region has the DNA TGTGCCAGCAGTGAAAGGAATGAGGGCGGCTCCTACGAGCAGTACTTC.

This clone has a single count. The V gene is TRBV14, the J gene TRBJ2-3, with TRBD2 identical over 7 bases. Germline lookup yields CDR1 SGHDN and CDR2 FVKESK. J gave up 4 bases and V 1 base, and 11 bases lay outside the gene matches. This CDR3 region has 17 residues. The DNA of the CDR3 is TGTGCCAGCAGCCAAGCCGATGAGGGAGGGCCGGCAGATACGCAGTATTTT. This gives the protein CASSQADEGGPADTQYF.

About this clone itself: Relative to the germline gene, one junction end is altered; a read error may explain this. The rearrangement joins TRBV15 to TRBJ2-1, with 7 bases aligning to TRBD1. The germline V gene encodes CDR1 LNHNV and CDR2 YYDKDF (reference sequence). This CDR3 region has 18 residues. The CDR3 sequence: CATSRDTTGDPSYNEQLF. The CDR3 bases are TGTGCCACCAGCAGAGATACCACAGGGGACCCTTCCTACAATGAGCAGCTCTTC.

V is TRBV7-6 and J is TRBJ2-1, with 8 bases aligning to TRBD1. The ends lost 4 bases at V and 3 bases at J; junction bases unmatched: 11. In germline, CDR1 is SGHVS, CDR2 FNYEAQ. The CDR3 has 17 amino acids. The CDR3 nucleotides read TGTGCCAGCAGCTCTATAATCCCGGGACAGGACTACAATGAGCAGTTCTTC. Translated, it gives CASSSIIPGQDYNEQFF.

This chain links TRBV4-2 with TRBJ2-1; 7 nucleotides agree with TRBD2. Germline trimming cut 0 bases from V and 7 bases from J; bases unmatched to any gene: 6. The CDR3 covers 15 residues. The germline gives CDR1 LGHNA, CDR2 YNFKEQ. CDR3 in amino acids: CASSQEIAGGNEQFF. The CDR3 DNA is TGTGCCAGCAGCCAAGAGATAGCGGGTGGGAATGAGCAGTTCTTC.

This rearrangement joins TRBV28 to TRBJ2-7; the D gene is possibly TRBD1 (11 bases). Germline V lookup: CDR1 MDHEN, CDR2 SYDVKM. The CDR3 covers 23 residues. V gave up 6 bases and J gave up 2 bases, with 41 bases separating them. The CDR3 DNA follows: TGTGCCAGCAGCCCAACTGCCGGGACAGGGGGAATGACTAGCGGGCCCTATACCTACGAGCAGTACTTC. The encoded protein is CASSPTAGTGGMTSGPYTYEQYF.

This clone was seen a few times. The rearrangement uses TRBV9 and TRBJ2-5; D remains ambiguous. The V and J ends lost 6 bases and 4 bases respectively, with 16 bases between them. Germline lookup yields CDR1 SGDLS and CDR2 YYNGEE. This CDR3 is 14 amino acids long. This chain's CDR3 is CASNLVGEGETQYF. The CDR3, as DNA: TGTGCCAGCAACCTAGTAGGTGAAGGAGAGACCCAGTACTTC.

In regard to this clone: A clone one base away is much larger, so this may be a read error. This CDR3 is also generated by other DNA sequences in the sample. The gene calls are TRBV2 and TRBJ1-4; D is perhaps TRBD1 (6 bases). Germline CDR1 is SNHLY and CDR2 is FYNNEI. The CDR3 runs 14 residues. CDR3 sequence (DNA): TGTGCCAGCAGTCAGGGGCAGACTAATGAAAAGCTGTTTTTT. This gives the protein CASSQGQTNEKLFF.

The V gene is TRBV11-2, the J gene TRBJ2-1; D possibly corresponds to TRBD1 (6 bases). The CDR3 consists of 17 residues. Germline lookup yields CDR1 SGHAT and CDR2 FQNNGV. V was shortened by 4 bases and J by 5 bases, with 21 bases between the two germline ends. CDR3 loop: CASSSRQAVNMDNEQFF. In DNA, the CDR3 is TGTGCCAGCAGCTCCCGACAGGCGGTGAATATGGACAATGAGCAGTTCTTC.

This clone was seen just once. The V and J genes are TRBV14 and TRBJ2-7, with D maybe TRBD1 (6 bases). The CDR3 consists of 18 residues. Trimming removed 1 base from V and 0 bases from J, with 19 bases in between. CDR1 and CDR2 (germline): SGHDN, FVKESK. The CDR3 bases are TGTGCCAGCAGCCAAGTCCCAGGGGAGACTTCGAGCTCCTACGAGCAGTACTTC. It specifies CASSQVPGETSSSYEQYF. Supplemented by reference TRBV14 and TRBJ2-7, the full variable domain reads EAGVTQFPSHSVIEKGQTVTLRCDPISGHDNLYWYRRVMGKEIKFLLHFVKESKQDESGMPNNRFLAERTGGTYSTLKVQPAELEDSGVYFCASSQVPGETSSSYEQYFGPGTRLTVT.

The chain carries TRBV28 and TRBJ2-7, with 12 nucleotides matching TRBD2. The CDR3 runs to 18 residues. The germline CDR1 and CDR2 sequences are MDHEN and SYDVKM. V was clipped by 4 bases and J by 6 bases; unmatched bases: 16. The CDR3 region has the DNA TGTGCCAGCAGTTCCCTGACTAGCGGGAGTCACCTTCTGGCCGAGCAGTACTTC. Its protein product is CASSSLTSGSHLLAEQYF.

This clone counts as hyperexpanded (1% or more). The V gene is TRBV4-2, the J gene TRBJ1-4, with D possibly matching TRBD1 (5 bases). Germline V CDR1 and CDR2: LGHNA, YNFKEQ. The CDR3 is 12 residues long. V gave up 2 bases and J gave up 7 bases, with 5 bases separating them. The CDR3 nucleotides read TGTGCCAGCAGCCAACAGGGTGAAAAACTGTTTTTT. The encoded protein is CASSQQGEKLFF.

J is TRBJ2-7 and V is TRBV19; 11 nucleotides align to TRBD1. Germline lookup yields CDR1 LNHDA and CDR2 SQIVND (reference sequence). CDR3 length equals 17 residues. The ends lost 3 bases at V and 4 bases at J; junction bases unmatched: 11. CDR3 loop: CASSIYNWDRGEYEQYF. CDR3 nucleotide sequence: TGTGCCAGTAGTATTTACAACTGGGACAGGGGGGAATACGAGCAGTACTTC.

J is TRBJ2-3 and V is TRBV27, with 11 bases aligning to TRBD2. CDR3 length: 18 residues. J lost 5 bases, V lost 4 bases, and 14 bases had no gene match. Germline V gene lookup returns CDR1 MNHEY and CDR2 SMNVEV (reference sequence). CDR3 bases: TGTGCCAGCAGTTCATCTTTACTAGCGGGAGCCCCCATAGATACGCAGTATTTT. Translation: CASSSSLLAGAPIDTQYF.

The J gene is TRBJ2-7, the V gene TRBV11-2; 9 nucleotides match TRBD2. The CDR3 runs 16 residues. CDR1 and CDR2 (germline): SGHAT, FQNNGV. The V and J ends lost 4 bases and 6 bases, in that order; junction bases with no gene match: 13. The CDR3 DNA reads TGTGCCAGCAGCTCCCGGTTAGCGGGAGAAGCTGCCGAGCAGTACTTC. Its protein is CASSSRLAGEAAEQYF.

The chain is built from TRBV7-7 and TRBJ2-5, with 12 positions matching TRBD2. Germline CDR1 and CDR2: SSHAT and FNYEAQ (reference sequence). J gave up 2 bases and V 2 bases, and 9 bases lay outside the gene matches. The CDR3 sequence is 18 residues long. The CDR3 DNA reads as TGTGCCAGCAGCTTACAAGAGACTAGCGGGGGCTTTCAAGAGACCCAGTACTTC. Translated, it gives CASSLQETSGGFQETQYF. Looking up the rest from reference TRBV7-7 and TRBJ2-5 gives the full variable domain: GAGVSQSPRYKVTKRGQDVTLRCDPISSHATLYWYQQALGQGPEFLTYFNYEAQPDKSGLPSDRFSAERPEGSISTLTIQRTEQRDSAMYRCASSLQETSGGFQETQYFGPGTRLLVL.

On this clone: Other DNA sequences from this sample encode an identical CDR3 as well. The gene calls are TRBV7-2 and TRBJ2-5, with 12 bases aligning to TRBD2. The CDR3 totals 17 residues. V was clipped by 1 base and J by 0 bases; unmatched bases: 3. The germline V gene has CDR1 SGHTA and CDR2 FQGNSA. For the CDR3, the DNA is TGTGCCAGCAGCTTAGAAACTAGCGGGGGGTACCAAGAGACCCAGTACTTC. This translates into CASSLETSGGYQETQYF.

This clone came up once. The chain links TRBV7-8 to TRBJ2-3; 12 bases align to TRBD2. Trimming removed 4 bases from V and 6 bases from J; junction bases left unmatched: 11. Germline V gene data show CDR1 as SGHVS and CDR2 as FQNEAQ. The CDR3 has 17 residues. CDR3 protein: CASSSEVASGGGDTQYF. The CDR3 DNA follows: TGTGCCAGCAGCTCCGAGGTGGCTAGCGGGGGGGGTGATACGCAGTATTTT.

The rearrangement uses TRBV4-2 and TRBJ1-1; possibly TRBD1 for D (5 bases). The V end lost 0 bases, the J end lost 4 bases, and 6 bases lay between the germline ends. The CDR3 is 13 amino acids. The germline V gene has CDR1 LGHNA and CDR2 YNFKEQ. This CDR3 reads CASSQERGTEAFF. The CDR3 nucleotides are TGTGCCAGCAGCCAAGAAAGGGGCACTGAAGCTTTCTTT.

This clone was recorded only once. The CDR3 reads CASSQTSGGWETQYF. The CDR3 nucleotides are TGTGCCAGCAGCCAGACTAGCGGAGGGTGGGAGACCCAGTACTTC. The rearrangement uses TRBV6-1 and TRBJ2-5, with 9 bases aligning to TRBD2. The CDR3 is 15 residues long. Germline trimming cut 6 bases from V and 5 bases from J; bases unmatched to any gene: 10. Germline V CDR1 and CDR2: MNHNS, SASEGT.

The genes are TRBV5-8 and TRBJ2-3, with 7 nucleotides matching TRBD2. Germline CDR1 SGHTS, CDR2 YDEGEE. V lost 1 base to trimming and J lost 2 bases; unmatched junction nucleotides: 10. CDR3 length: 17 residues. The CDR3 coding sequence is TGTGCCAGCAGCTTGTGGTCCCTGCGGGGGAACACAGATACGCAGTATTTT. Its protein product is CASSLWSLRGNTDTQYF.